The 15 T cell receptor beta chains below were found in one sample sequenced in a study of blood T cell repertoires in COVID-19. Profiled with immunoSEQ multiplex PCR; TCRdb holds only in-frame clones, not every one. The sample includes 20,000 to 30,000 clones, around four fifths of them seen just once. Input material: peripheral blood. The receptors were gathered from a man aged 80 or over with active or convalescent COVID-19.

The chain links TRBV10-2 to TRBJ2-7, with 9 bases matching TRBD1. Germline trimming cut 4 bases from V and 5 bases from J; bases unmatched to any gene: 9. Germline loops: CDR1 WSHSY, CDR2 SAAADI. The CDR3 sequence is 15 residues long. DNA for the CDR3: TGCGCCAGCAGTGCCCGGACAGGGGACCTCGACGAGCAGTACTTC. It codes for CASSARTGDLDEQYF.

The V call is TRBV6-1, the J call TRBJ2-7; D perhaps matches TRBD1 (6 bases). The CDR3 extends over 13 amino acids. V shed 1 base and J shed 3 bases, with 7 bases lying between them. Germline lookup yields CDR1 MNHNS and CDR2 SASEGT. This chain's CDR3 is CASSEVTGYEQYF. CDR3 DNA: TGTGCCAGCAGTGAAGTGACAGGCTACGAGCAGTACTTC.

The chain recombines TRBV2 with TRBJ2-1, with D possibly being TRBD1 (5 bases). The CDR3 is 16 residues long. In germline, CDR1 is SNHLY, CDR2 FYNNEI. V was pared by 2 bases and J by 7 bases, with 18 bases between. The CDR3 loop is CASSESRQGVGNEQFF. The CDR3 coding sequence is TGTGCCAGCAGTGAATCGAGGCAGGGTGTGGGGAATGAGCAGTTCTTC.

The chain recombines TRBV5-6 with TRBJ1-1, with a weak D call TRBD1 (5 bases). The CDR3 covers 16 residues. Looked up from germline, CDR1 is SGHDT and CDR2 is YYEEEE. The ends were cut back, 4 bases at V and 4 bases at J, with 20 bases in the middle. The CDR3 DNA follows: TGTGCCAGCAGCAGACAGACAGTCCTCCACACCACTGAAGCTTTCTTT. The encoded protein is CASSRQTVLHTTEAFF.

The rearrangement joins TRBV6-6 to TRBJ1-2; D may be TRBD1 (5 bases). Looked up from germline, CDR1 is MNHNY and CDR2 is SVGAGI (reference sequence). The V and J ends lost 7 bases and 4 bases respectively, with 13 bases between them. The CDR3 length is 13 residues. Written as DNA, the CDR3 is TGTGCCAGCACCAGGGATTCCCTCTATGGCTACACCTTC. Protein sequence: CASTRDSLYGYTF.

The V call is TRBV4-1, the J call TRBJ2-6; tentative D call: TRBD1 (6 bases). The germline CDR1 and CDR2 sequences are MGHRA and YSYEKL. V gave up 4 bases and J gave up 0 bases, with 7 bases separating them. This CDR3 is built from 15 residues. The CDR3 DNA follows: TGCGCCAGCAGCCCCAGGGGCTCTGGGGCCAACGTCCTGACTTTC. It codes for CASSPRGSGANVLTF.

The DNA of the CDR3 is TGTGCCAGCAGCTTGCAATCAGGGGTAAGCAATCAGCCCCAGCATTTT. As protein: CASSLQSGVSNQPQHF. The gene calls are TRBV7-2 and TRBJ1-5, with TRBD1 as a possible D gene (6 bases). The length of the CDR3 is 16 residues. V lost 3 bases and J 1 base, leaving 13 bases between the germline ends. CDR1 and CDR2 from the germline V gene are SGHTA and FQGNSA. Looking up the rest from reference TRBV7-2 and TRBJ1-5 gives the full variable domain: GAGVSQSPSNKVTEKGKDVELRCDPISGHTALYWYRQSLGQGLEFLIYFQGNSAPDKSGLPSDRFSAERTGGSVSTLTIQRTQQEDSAVYLCASSLQSGVSNQPQHFGDGTRLSIL.

This clone was detected only a few times. The DNA of the CDR3 is TGTGCCAGCAGACCTTCTAGAGCGGCCACAGATACGCAGTATTTT. This translates into CASRPSRAATDTQYF. V gene TRBV27 combines with J gene TRBJ2-3; possibly TRBD2 for D (5 bases). There are 15 residues in the CDR3. Trimming stripped 6 bases from V and 2 bases from J, with 15 bases between. Germline V gene data show CDR1 as MNHEY and CDR2 as SMNVEV (reference sequence).

This chain joins TRBV6-2 or TRBV6-3 and TRBJ1-6, with D possibly being TRBD1 (6 bases). The CDR3 is 14 residues long. Trimming took off 2 bases at V and 10 bases at J, with 12 bases between the two ends. CDR1 and CDR2 (germline): MNHEY, SVGEGT. The CDR3 reads CASSYGHRESPLHF. The CDR3 DNA sequence: TGTGCCAGCAGTTACGGTCACAGGGAATCACCCCTCCACTTT.

The chain has TRBV27 and TRBJ2-7; D call uncertain. Trimming removed 5 bases at V and 2 bases at J, with 13 bases between. The germline gives CDR1 MNHEY, CDR2 SMNVEV (reference sequence). This CDR3 has 14 amino acids. CDR3 in DNA: TGTGCCAGCAGTCCGCTAATGGGCCCCTACGAGCAGTACTTC. It translates to CASSPLMGPYEQYF.

This clone came up a few times. This chain joins TRBV7-2 and TRBJ1-5; 7 nucleotides line up with TRBD1. Per the germline V gene, CDR1 is SGHTA and CDR2 is FQGNSA. The CDR3 is made up of 14 amino acids. Trimming cost V 4 bases and J 4 bases; bases outside gene matches: 4. In DNA, the CDR3 is TGTGCCAGCAGCTCGGGACAGCCAAATCAGCCCCAGCATTTT. Translating gives CASSSGQPNQPQHF.

The V call is TRBV15, the J call TRBJ2-1, with D hard to call. The CDR3 is made up of 18 amino acids. Trimming stripped 1 base from V and 2 bases from J, with 18 bases between. CDR1 and CDR2 from the germline V gene are LNHNV and YYDKDF (reference sequence). The CDR3: CATSRAGVAQRPYNEQFF. The CDR3 DNA sequence: TGTGCCACCAGCAGAGCTGGTGTCGCACAACGCCCCTACAATGAGCAGTTCTTC. Complete variable domain (other parts from reference TRBV15 and TRBJ2-1): DAMVIQNPRYQVTQFGKPVTLSCSQTLNHNVMYWYQQKSSQAPKLLFHYYDKDFNNEADTPDNFQSRRPNTSFCFLDIRSPGLGDTAMYLCATSRAGVAQRPYNEQFFGPGTRLTVL.

The chain joins TRBV3-1 (or the pseudogene TRBV3-2) to TRBJ1-2, with 7 bases fitting TRBD1. The CDR3 runs 16 residues. Germline CDR1 is LGHDT and CDR2 is YNNKEL (reference sequence). Unmatched junction bases numbered 12, after V lost 4 bases and J lost 4 bases. As DNA, the CDR3 is TGTGCCAGCAGCCGCAGATCTGCCGGGACAGCCTATGGCTACACCTTC. Protein: CASSRRSAGTAYGYTF.

The chain carries TRBV5-1 and TRBJ2-1; no clear D gene. This CDR3 has 13 amino acids. Germline CDR1 reads SGHRS; CDR2 reads YFSETQ. The V and J ends lost 1 base and 8 bases respectively, with 10 bases between them. The CDR3 loop reads CASSLRGIDEQFF. The CDR3 region has the DNA TGCGCCAGCAGCTTGAGAGGAATTGATGAGCAGTTCTTC.

V gene TRBV16 combines with J gene TRBJ2-1, with D possibly TRBD2 on 7 matching bases. CDR3 size: 17 residues. Germline V gives CDR1 KGHSY, CDR2 FQNENV. V lost 2 bases and J lost 6, with 20 bases in between. The CDR3 sequence is CASSQRGGAKGSNEQFF. CDR3 coding DNA: TGTGCCAGCAGCCAACGAGGGGGGGCGAAGGGCAGCAATGAGCAGTTCTTC.